These T cell receptor beta chains were read from a single sample in a study of prognosis after radiotherapy for stage I lung cancer. TCRdb analysed the multiplex PCR reads with MiXCR anew, one entry per CDR3 protein. This table holds about 51,000 distinct CDR3 sequences, around a third found once. Sequencing was performed on PBMCs, taken before or after stereotactic body radiation therapy (not recorded which). The source of these receptors is a donor at least 50 years old with non-small cell lung cancer. The CDR3 runs from the conserved cysteine through the conserved F or W.

V gene,J gene,CDR3 protein
TRBV6-5,TRBJ2-7,CASSFSGTGNEQYF
TRBV20-1,TRBJ1-6,CSARDRVWGGGSPLHF
TRBV20-1,TRBJ2-2,CSARDSTPGQGIVGELFF
TRBV5-4,TRBJ2-7,CASSYGLAGESEQYF
TRBV2,TRBJ2-1,CASATGNYNEQFF
TRBV6-2/TRBV6-3,TRBJ1-5,CASSPVRTGRRDGNQPQHF
TRBV11-2,TRBJ2-7,CASSLLAYEQYF
TRBV28,TRBJ2-7,CASSSSLRRHEQYF
TRBV15,TRBJ2-3,CATSARLAGSTDTQYF
TRBV5-1,TRBJ1-2,CASSSQGHGYGYTF
TRBV11-1,TRBJ2-5,CASSLGSGETQYF
TRBV19,TRBJ2-1,CASSIVSAGGWQFF
TRBV9,TRBJ1-6,CASSVDTSSYNSPLHF
TRBV29-1,TRBJ1-2,CSVGGGAVVYTF
TRBV7-6,TRBJ2-1,CASSSRDRGNEQFF
TRBV30,TRBJ2-3,CAWSSRETQYF
TRBV2,TRBJ2-7,CASSGVHLSLLEQYF
TRBV19,TRBJ2-5,CASSLPWGTQYF
TRBV7-7,TRBJ2-3,CASSLASGYRDTNDTQYF
TRBV28,TRBJ1-2,CASSSIRRGYGYTF
TRBV7-2,TRBJ2-5,CASSSRQGRETQYF
TRBV4-1,TRBJ1-2,CASSPYGVSYGYTF
TRBV4-1,TRBJ1-2,CASSQIGSFGAGYTF
TRBV9,TRBJ2-5,CASSPRDRSFQETQYF
TRBV7-2,TRBJ2-3,CATGEGSTDTQYF
TRBV28,TRBJ2-7,CASSPRQEPCEQYF
TRBV2,TRBJ1-2,CASSPSRSGYGYTF
TRBV14,TRBJ2-6,CTSSPPGSGANVLTF
TRBV28,TRBJ2-1,CASSSRGLAGTMRQFF
TRBV29-1,TRBJ1-1,CSGGENTEAFF
TRBV5-1,TRBJ2-1,CASSLGQHNEQFF
TRBV7-2,TRBJ2-5,CASSLGDMLTQETQYF
TRBV11-3,TRBJ2-1,CASSSSYGTGGSYNEQFF
TRBV5-1,TRBJ2-2,CASSLWANTGELFF
TRBV9,TRBJ2-5,CASSVVAGCGTQYF
TRBV7-2,TRBJ1-3,CASSPSRSTGNTIYF
TRBV4-2,TRBJ1-4,CASSPSAGGNEKLFF
TRBV28,TRBJ1-2,CASTERRGTGWGYTF
TRBV6-2/TRBV6-3,TRBJ2-5,CASTLTGDGPETQYF
TRBV5-1,TRBJ1-3,CASSLDGASGNTIYF
TRBV5-1,TRBJ2-7,CASSQDGPAYEQYF
TRBV20-1,TRBJ2-6,CSASEGGPGANVLTF
TRBV28,TRBJ1-5,CASSKPGQGNQPQHF
TRBV6-1,TRBJ2-7,CASRDRVWNEQYF
TRBV28,TRBJ2-3,CASSSRTDTQYF
TRBV2,TRBJ2-7,CASEGGRDEQYF
TRBV19,TRBJ1-1,CASKQGANTEAFF
TRBV19,TRBJ1-2,CASSISDRGRGGYTF
TRBV7-7,TRBJ2-5,CASSLDTRAGGSETQYF
TRBV6-5,TRBJ1-5,CASSYPGGNQPQHF
TRBV6-1,TRBJ2-5,CASRAGGFETQYF
TRBV6-2/TRBV6-3,TRBJ2-2,CASTSFSGELFF
TRBV5-1,TRBJ2-7,CASSVNPGTGIEQYF
TRBV7-3,TRBJ2-1,CASSPLVNRGWNEQFF
TRBV5-5,TRBJ2-1,CASSLEGTGSYNEQFF
TRBV10-3,TRBJ2-2,CAIRREDTGELFF
TRBV7-2,TRBJ2-2,CASSGGDNTWQLFF